This passage covers 27 T cell receptor beta chains from one sample sequenced in a study of cytomegalovirus exposure and HLA in healthy donors. A multiplex PCR was run with 60 Vbeta primers and 13 Jbeta primers. TCRdb's copy holds only in-frame clones and misses some; the assay was immunoSEQ multiplex PCR. Of about 140,000 clones listed, 66% were seen once; the top ten hold over 5%. What was sequenced was PBMCs. Receptors originate from an older woman in good health and CMV-seronegative.

The chain employs TRBV28 and TRBJ2-1; 7 bases agree with TRBD1. Per germline, CDR1 MDHEN and CDR2 SYDVKM. J gave up 5 bases and V 4 bases, and 8 bases lay outside the gene matches. The CDR3 sequence is 15 residues long. The CDR3 here is CASSSPQTGHNEQFF. The CDR3 region has the DNA TGTGCCAGCAGTTCTCCCCAGACAGGGCACAATGAGCAGTTCTTC.

The J gene is TRBJ2-1, the V gene TRBV5-1; 9 nucleotides align to TRBD2. CDR1 and CDR2 from the germline V gene are SGHRS and YFSETQ. This CDR3 is 15 amino acids long. V lost 0 bases to trimming and J lost 8 bases; unmatched junction nucleotides: 6. CDR3 sequence reads: CASSLGGSGSYEQFF. In nucleotides, the CDR3 is TGCGCCAGCAGCTTGGGGGGTAGCGGGAGTTATGAGCAGTTCTTC.

This clone showed up just a few times. The chain uses TRBV19 and TRBJ2-2, with a weak D call TRBD2 (5 bases). The CDR3 sequence is 13 residues long. With 6 bases removed from V and 7 bases from J, the gap between germline ends came to 12 bases. The V gene's germline CDR1 is LNHDA and CDR2 SQIVND (reference sequence). CDR3 in amino acids: CASSSLGGGELFF. The CDR3, as DNA: TGTGCCAGTAGCTCTTTAGGAGGCGGGGAGCTGTTTTTT. Filled out from reference TRBV19 and TRBJ2-2, the complete variable domain reads DGGITQSPKYLFRKEGQNVTLSCEQNLNHDAMYWYRQDPGQGLRLIYYSQIVNDFQKGDIAEGYSVSREKKESFPLTVTSAQKNPTAFYLCASSSLGGGELFFGEGSRLTVL.

This chain links TRBV29-1 with TRBJ1-3; D remains unclear. The V end lost 7 bases, the J end lost 1 base, and 5 bases lay between the germline ends. The CDR3 contains 11 residues. The V gene's germline CDR1 is SQVTM and CDR2 ANQGSEA. CDR3 region: CSGDSGNTIYF. CDR3 sequence (DNA): TGCAGCGGAGATTCTGGAAACACCATATATTTT.

The chain uses TRBV6-5 and TRBJ1-4; D gene ambiguous. The CDR3 extends over 13 amino acids. Germline lookup yields CDR1 MNHEY and CDR2 SVGAGI. Trimming removed 2 bases from V and 4 bases from J, with 5 bases in between. The CDR3 DNA reads TGTGCCAGCAGTTACCGGGGTAATGAAAAACTGTTTTTT. Its protein product is CASSYRGNEKLFF.

This chain connects TRBV5-1 to TRBJ2-3; 8 nucleotides align to TRBD2. This CDR3 has 15 residues. CDR1 is SGHRS and CDR2 is YFSETQ in the germline V gene. V lost 2 bases, J lost 2 bases, and 4 bases stayed unmatched. CDR3 sequence (DNA): TGCGCCAGCAGCTTAGCGGGAGTGTTCACAGATACGCAGTATTTT. Translating gives CASSLAGVFTDTQYF. Full variable domain (missing parts from reference TRBV5-1 and TRBJ2-3): KAGVTQTPRYLIKTRGQQVTLSCSPISGHRSVSWYQQTPGQGLQFLFEYFSETQRNKGNFPGRFSGRQFSNSRSEMNVSTLELGDSALYLCASSLAGVFTDTQYFGPGTRLTVL.

This clone was picked up one time. The chain couples TRBV9 to TRBJ2-2, with TRBD2 identical over 8 bases. The CDR3 is 16 residues long. V trimming: 4 bases; J trimming: 0 bases; junction bases outside the gene matches: 5. The V gene's germline CDR1 is SGDLS and CDR2 YYNGEE. The CDR3 DNA is TGTGCCAGCAGCCCCCGGGGGGGTGCGAACACCGGGGAGCTGTTTTTT. Translation gives CASSPRGGANTGELFF.

This clone showed up just a few times. The chain has TRBV5-6 and TRBJ2-1; TRBD2 matches at 12 bases. CDR3 length: 16 residues. The germline CDR1 and CDR2 sequences are SGHDT and YYEEEE. V shed 4 bases, J shed 7 bases, and the junction held 9 bases outside the gene matches. The CDR3 DNA is TGTGCCAGCAGCCCCCGACTAGCGGGGGCCATGAATGAGCAGTTCTTC. It translates to CASSPRLAGAMNEQFF.

V gene TRBV7-2 combines with J gene TRBJ2-7; 8 nucleotides match TRBD1. There are 14 residues in the CDR3. The junction had 5 bases not matched to a gene; V was cut back by 5 bases and J by 2 bases. Germline loops: CDR1 SGHTA, CDR2 FQGNSA. The DNA for the CDR3 is TGTGCCAGCAGCCGACAGGGGCCCCCCTACGAGCAGTACTTC. As protein: CASSRQGPPYEQYF.

The V call is TRBV7-2, the J call TRBJ2-2; the D gene is possibly TRBD1 (6 bases). The CDR3 has 13 amino acids. The V and J ends lost 5 bases and 7 bases respectively, with 11 bases between them. Germline assignment: CDR1 SGHTA and CDR2 FQGNSA. The CDR3 region is CASSPAGVGELFF. The CDR3 nucleotides are TGTGCCAGCAGCCCCGCAGGGGTCGGGGAGCTGTTTTTT.

This clone appeared a few times. The CDR3 region is CASSQEQTSPLHF. The CDR3 DNA reads TGTGCCAGCAGCCAAGAGCAGACATCACCCCTCCACTTT. The rearrangement joins TRBV4-2 to TRBJ1-6; D unclear. This CDR3 is 13 amino acids long. V was pared by 0 bases and J by 10 bases, with 7 bases between. Germline CDR1 is LGHNA and CDR2 is YNFKEQ.

The rearrangement uses TRBV28 and TRBJ1-1; D is perhaps TRBD1 (6 bases). The CDR3 has 14 amino acids. Germline assignment: CDR1 MDHEN and CDR2 SYDVKM. V shed 6 bases and J shed 1 base, with 12 bases lying between them. CDR3 DNA: TGTGCCAGCAGCCTCCGGACAGAGAACACTGAAGCTTTCTTT. It translates to CASSLRTENTEAFF.

This chain connects TRBV7-2 to TRBJ2-2; 7 nucleotides align to TRBD2. Germline assignment: CDR1 SGHTA and CDR2 FQGNSA. The CDR3 covers 15 residues. V lost 5 bases to trimming and J lost 3 bases; unmatched junction nucleotides: 6. This CDR3 is CASSLRLAHTGELFF. The CDR3 DNA is TGTGCCAGCAGCCTCCGACTAGCCCACACCGGGGAGCTGTTTTTT.

The chain joins TRBV28 to TRBJ2-5, with D perhaps matching TRBD1 (6 bases). V lost 10 bases to trimming and J lost 5 bases, with 11 bases between them. The CDR3 has 11 amino acids. The germline gives CDR1 MDHEN, CDR2 SYDVKM. In nucleotides, the CDR3 is TGTGCCATACAGGGAGACGAGACCCAGTACTTC. Its protein is CAIQGDETQYF.

The chain couples TRBV25-1 to TRBJ2-3; a possible D gene is TRBD2 (6 bases). V was pared by 1 base and J by 0 bases, with 8 bases between. Germline V CDR1 and CDR2: MGHDK, SYGVNS. This CDR3 is 15 amino acids long. CDR3 coding DNA: TGTGCCAGCAGTGAATTCGGGACTAGCACAGATACGCAGTATTTT. Protein sequence: CASSEFGTSTDTQYF.

The chain couples TRBV11-2 to TRBJ2-7, with 16 bases matching TRBD2. This CDR3 spans 15 amino acids. J gave up 5 bases and V 10 bases, and 8 bases lay outside the gene matches. Per germline, CDR1 SGHAT and CDR2 FQNNGV. As DNA, the CDR3 is TGTGCCATTGGGGGACTAGCGGGGGGGTCCCACGAGCAGTACTTC. Protein sequence: CAIGGLAGGSHEQYF.

This rearrangement joins TRBV9 to TRBJ2-2, with D perhaps matching TRBD2 (5 bases). Trimming shortened V by 3 bases and J by 6 bases, and 21 bases separated the two germline ends. The CDR3 extends over 17 amino acids. Germline CDR1 is SGDLS and CDR2 is YYNGEE. The CDR3, as DNA: TGTGCCAGCAGCGCAGAAAGGGTATGGGGAGATCCCGGGGAGCTGTTTTTT. Translation: CASSAERVWGDPGELFF.

This chain links TRBV7-9 with TRBJ1-4; TRBD1 matches 8 bases. Germline V gives CDR1 SEHNR, CDR2 FQNEAQ (reference sequence). The CDR3 is made up of 14 amino acids. V dropped 5 bases and J dropped 4; count of bases not matched to a gene: 3. The CDR3 bases are TGTGCCAGCAGCCAGACAGGGGTTAATGAAAAACTGTTTTTT. This sequence encodes CASSQTGVNEKLFF.

CDR3: CASSLGSRGNEQYF. CDR3 bases: TGTGCCAGCAGCTTAGGTTCCAGGGGGAACGAGCAGTACTTC. The chain joins TRBV7-2 to TRBJ2-5, with TRBD1 matching over 7 bases. The J call may be in error: the DNA end matches TRBJ2-7 better. The CDR3 has 14 residues. The germline V gene encodes CDR1 SGHTA and CDR2 FQGNSA.

This clone showed up just a few times. The CDR3 DNA follows: TGTGCCATCAGTGGGGAGGAACAAGCTTTCTTT. Its translation is CAISGEEQAFF. This chain joins TRBV10-3 and TRBJ1-1; no clear D. CDR3 length equals 11 residues. V dropped 4 bases and J dropped 9 bases, with 9 bases sitting between them. Germline V gives CDR1 ENHRY, CDR2 SYGVKD.

The V and J genes are TRBV6-1 and TRBJ2-5, with TRBD2 identical over 12 bases. The CDR3 is 19 amino acids. Trimming cost V 2 bases and J 4 bases; bases outside gene matches: 14. Germline CDR1 reads MNHNS; CDR2 reads SASEGT. In DNA form, the CDR3 reads TGTGCCAGCAGTGAATTCGTCCTAGCGGGAGGGACGGGGCGAGAGACCCAGTACTTC. Its translation is CASSEFVLAGGTGRETQYF.

The chain employs TRBV19 and TRBJ1-5, with no clear D. The CDR3 runs to 16 residues. Germline values: CDR1 LNHDA, CDR2 SQIVND (reference sequence). V lost 4 bases, J lost 3 bases, and 16 bases lay in between. The DNA of the CDR3 is TGTGCCAGTAGTACCGGTTACAGAAAACTCAATCAGCCCCAGCATTTT. Its protein product is CASSTGYRKLNQPQHF.

The chain carries TRBV14 and TRBJ1-4; a possible D gene is TRBD1 (5 bases). Germline-derived CDR1 and CDR2 are SGHDN and FVKESK. V was clipped by 4 bases and J by 5 bases, with 14 bases between them. CDR3 size: 15 residues. CDR3 residues: CASSRLMGGNEKLFF. CDR3 coding DNA: TGTGCCAGCAGCCGACTGATGGGGGGAAATGAAAAACTGTTTTTT.

This chain joins TRBV5-8 and TRBJ1-2; TRBD1 is a possible D gene (6 bases). Between the trimmed V and J ends, which lost 1 base and 4 bases, there was a span of 11 bases. Germline V gene lookup returns CDR1 SGHTS and CDR2 YDEGEE. The CDR3 is made up of 14 amino acids. The CDR3 reads CASSLNQGPYGYTF. The CDR3 nucleotides read TGTGCCAGCAGCTTGAACCAGGGGCCCTATGGCTACACCTTC. Full variable domain (rest looked up from reference TRBV5-8 and TRBJ1-2): EAGVTQSPTHLIKTRGQQATLRCSPISGHTSVYWYQQALGLGLQFLLWYDEGEERNRGNFPPRFSGRQFPNYSSELNVNALELEDSALYLCASSLNQGPYGYTFGSGTRLTVV.

The chain combines TRBV5-6 with TRBJ2-1; maybe TRBD2 (6 bases). CDR3 size: 16 residues. Deletions cut 0 bases from V and 1 base from J, with 11 bases between. Germline CDR1 and CDR2: SGHDT and YYEEEE. CDR3 sequence reads: CASSLVGTDSYNEQFF. The CDR3 DNA reads as TGTGCCAGCAGCTTGGTCGGGACTGATTCCTACAATGAGCAGTTCTTC.

The V gene is TRBV19, the J gene TRBJ1-5; the D gene is possibly TRBD1 (5 bases). Germline V gene lookup returns CDR1 LNHDA and CDR2 SQIVND (reference sequence). This CDR3 is built from 16 residues. V shed 5 bases and J shed 1 base, with 15 bases lying between them. Written as DNA, the CDR3 is TGTGCCAGTAGTGAAACAGGCGTCCTGAGCAATCAGCCCCAGCATTTT. This encodes CASSETGVLSNQPQHF.

The rearrangement joins TRBV18 to TRBJ2-1; 13 positions agree with TRBD2. After removal of 6 bases from V and 7 bases from J, the junction contained 6 bases not matched to a gene. The CDR3 extends over 15 amino acids. Germline assignment: CDR1 KGHSH and CDR2 LQKENI. CDR3 DNA: TGTGCCAGCTCGCACACTAGCGGGGGGGGTAATGAGCAGTTCTTC. It encodes CASSHTSGGGNEQFF.